This T cell receptor beta chain comes out of a study of technical replicates of blood from a few donors. Using immunoSEQ multiplex PCR, the repertoire was profiled, and TCRdb retains in-frame clones only, with some absent. The table includes 91,000 or so clones, about 95% detected once. Trimming removed 1 base at V and 0 bases at J, with 10 bases between. The CDR3 runs to 15 residues. Germline V gene data show CDR1 as SGDLS and CDR2 as YYNGEE. This receptor was taken from a human donor in good health. Sequencing was done on a sample of T cells isolated from PBMCs. The V call is TRBV9, the J call TRBJ1-1; D is unclear. The CDR3 here is CASSVSYSMNTEAFF. Here the CDR3 DNA reads TGTGCCAGCAGCGTATCTTACAGTATGAACACTGAAGCTTTCTTT.